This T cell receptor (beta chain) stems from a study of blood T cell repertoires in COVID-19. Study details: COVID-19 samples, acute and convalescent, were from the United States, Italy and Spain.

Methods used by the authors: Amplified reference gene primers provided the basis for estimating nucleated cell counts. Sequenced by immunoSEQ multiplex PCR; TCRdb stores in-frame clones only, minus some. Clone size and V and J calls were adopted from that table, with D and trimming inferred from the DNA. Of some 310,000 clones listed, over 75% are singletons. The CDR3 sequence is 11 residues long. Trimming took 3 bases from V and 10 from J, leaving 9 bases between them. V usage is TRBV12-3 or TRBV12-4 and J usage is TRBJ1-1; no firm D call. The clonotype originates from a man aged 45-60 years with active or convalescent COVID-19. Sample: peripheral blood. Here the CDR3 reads CASSLSGGAFF. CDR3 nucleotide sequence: TGTGCCAGCAGTTTGTCAGGAGGAGCTTTCTTT.